This T cell receptor (beta chain) was recovered during a study of long-term antiretroviral therapy in people with HIV. The overall study: About a decade before 2015, the earliest samples were taken when ART was typically delayed.

Germline CDR1 MNHEY, CDR2 SMNVEV (reference sequence). The CDR3 runs 14 residues. Between the trimmed V and J ends, which lost 6 bases and 0 bases, there was a span of 11 bases. They ran version v3.0 of the immunoSEQ assay at survey level. Generated by immunoSEQ multiplex PCR, the TCRdb table keeps only in-frame clones and is missing some. The sample includes 30,000 to 40,000 clones, around 85% of them seen just once. Study results and limitations: After ART, diversity increased yet remained lower than transplant donor controls. Whichever time point was examined, clones expanded before ART dominated the repertoire.

Each participant with HIV received care in the United States. In the case of this clone: As yet, its antigen is unknown.

The chain carries TRBV27 and TRBJ2-5, with D possibly being TRBD2 (6 bases). The receptor was derived from a man between 18 and 35 years old with HIV. Material: unsorted PBMCs, obtained 1.5 years after starting antiretroviral therapy. The CDR3, as DNA: TGTGCCAGCAGACTAGCCCCGTACCAAGAGACCCAGTACTTC. Protein: CASRLAPYQETQYF.